This T cell receptor (beta chain) was profiled in a study of blood T cell repertoires in COVID-19 (TCRdb year 2020). Concerning the study at large: Samples from collaborators originated in the United States, Italy and Spain and spanned both the acute and convalescent phases of COVID-19. The material from the prospective study consisted of cDNA or gDNA derived from T cells, B-cell-depleted T cells, or PBMCs. The dataset comprised deeply sampled blood TCRbeta repertoires from subjects exposed to, actively infected with, or recovered from COVID-19. The repertoires were made available in a free public database intended to serve as a resource for research on the immune response to SARS-CoV-2. The samples were drawn from two sources: the first 160 participants of the ongoing ImmuneRACE study, and some 1,300 subjects contributed by 6 global collaborators. Nearly every sample came with metadata listing a de-identified subject ID, COVID-19 status, age in years and sex. HLA class I and class II types, where available, came from metadata supplied by the sample provider rather than from assay-based typing.

Concerning this clone itself: This receptor's antigen is unknown. No clone much larger than this one lies a single base away; base qualities are absent.

CDR1 and CDR2 are drawn from the germline V gene: MNHEY, SVGAGI. The CDR3 measures 13 amino acids from cysteine to phenylalanine. The sequence is cut down to CDR3 DNA, 39 bases in frame from base 1. V loses 6 bases of germline sequence and J loses 0 bases, and the interval between the two ends is 8 bases. Participants in the prospective study were aged about 18 to 95 years, lived in some 24 United States geographic areas, and enrolled through a virtual design. Cohort assignment in the prospective study relied on participant-reported clinical history from a screening survey and a study questionnaire. Recovered participants in ImmuneRACE Cohort 3 were defined by two consecutive negative NP/OP PCR tests, clearance by a healthcare professional, or resolution of symptoms. In the prospective study, whole blood, serum and a nasopharyngeal or oropharyngeal swab were collected from each participant by mobile phlebotomists. Additional blood draws and questionnaires over an approximately 2-month period could optionally be provided by prospective study participants. Before DNA extraction, blood samples from the prospective study were shipped at room temperature or frozen.

General conclusions and limits of the study: Clinical and demographic metadata were provided uncurated, with the amount varying by source and participant.

TCRbeta CDR3 regions were amplified from genomic DNA using the immunoSEQ Assay, a bias-controlled multiplex PCR. The paper's processing steps were these. The number of nucleated cells in each sample was estimated from the amplification of reference gene primers within the assay. To quantify the absolute abundance of each unique TCRbeta CDR3 rearrangement, sequence reads were collapsed and filtered. For each sample, productive Simpson clonality was calculated as the square root of Simpson's diversity index across productive rearrangements. TCRdb retrieved this table from immuneACCESS and kept in-frame rearrangements only. Not all clones are present; in checked studies, unresolved V genes account for under half, and no reason is known for the remainder. That table is the source of V, J and clone size, and D and trimming were worked out from the DNA. The sample has 200,000 or so clones on record, around 82% of them singletons. The ten most abundant clones make up 7% to 9% of the sample.

This clonotype originated in a man aged 40-55 years who had recovered from COVID-19. The chain is encoded by TRBV6-5 joined to TRBJ1-1; D gene: possibly TRBD1, on 6 matching bases. The sample taken for sequencing was PBMCs or T cells enriched from blood (not recorded which). The nucleotide sequence reads TGTGCCAGCAGGAGGGGGATGAACACTGAAGCTTTCTTT. This translates into CASRRGMNTEAFF.